This T cell receptor (beta chain) is from a study of T-cell memory formation after mild COVID-19. Study results and caveats: The authors left the SARS-CoV-2 specificity of second-wave clones peaking on day 37 unconfirmed. Among clones contracting day 15 to 85, CD4/CD8 was balanced, whereas later expanders leaned CD4+. Clones that contracted clustered mainly in CM and EM if CD4+ and in EMRA if CD8+.

CDR3 length: 14 amino acids. V was pared by 7 bases and J by 8 bases, with 15 bases of the junction left unmatched. Germline V lookup: CDR1 SQVTM, CDR2 ANQGSEA. 5'RACE primed from the constant segment yielded TCR alpha and TCR beta cDNA libraries bearing sample barcodes and UMIs. TCRdb passed the 5' RACE reads through MiXCR, listing each CDR3 protein once. This table holds around 390,000 distinct CDR3 sequences, approximately 15% found once. This clonotype was observed a few times. Antigen specificity is unknown. The specimen sequenced was PBMCs or a T cell subset sorted from them (not recorded which). The TCR originated in a young man who had mild COVID-19 (a few samples of this study predate the infection). Cell type and time point are not known. The chain couples TRBV29-1 to TRBJ1-2, with 8 bases matching TRBD1. CDR3 bases: TGCAGCGCGCAGAAGTCAGGGGGCAGAGTGGGCTACACCTTC. Amino acids: CSAQKSGGRVGYTF.